The 9 T cell receptor beta chains presented below share a single source sample, sequenced in a study of identical twins. TCRdb re-called the 5' RACE reads with MiXCR, one entry per CDR3 protein. The table has 350,000 to 400,000 distinct CDR3 sequences, about 9% seen once. The material sequenced was naive T cells sorted from blood. Receptors were obtained from a woman in her 50s in good health.

There are many counts of this clonotype. This chain uses TRBV29-1 with TRBJ2-1, with D perhaps being TRBD1 or TRBD2 (5 bases each). The length of the CDR3 is 14 residues. Per germline, CDR1 SQVTM and CDR2 ANQGSEA. Trimming cost V 1 base and J 2 bases, with 9 bases left between them. The DNA of the CDR3 is TGCAGCGTTGAAGGGGACGGCCCCTACAATGAGCAGTTCTTC. Its protein product is CSVEGDGPYNEQFF.

This clonotype was seen a handful of times. The chain recombines TRBV3-1 with TRBJ2-7; 9 bases match TRBD1. The CDR3 extends over 15 amino acids. CDR1 LGHDT and CDR2 YNNKEL come from the germline V gene (reference sequence). Trimming at V came to 0 bases and at J to 7 bases, leaving 7 bases not matched to a gene. The CDR3 DNA sequence: TGTGCCAGCAGCCAAGATCGGGACAGGGCACGGGAGCAGTACTTC. It encodes CASSQDRDRAREQYF.

The chain joins TRBV10-3 to TRBJ2-1; possible D gene TRBD2, 6 bases. There are 15 residues in the CDR3. Trimming took 4 bases from V and 0 from J, leaving 10 bases between them. CDR1 and CDR2 (germline): ENHRY, SYGVKD. In nucleotides, the CDR3 is TGTGCCATCAGTGGAGGCGGGGACTCCTACAATGAGCAGTTCTTC. Its translation: CAISGGGDSYNEQFF.

A remark on this clonotype: A junction boundary mismatches the germline segment, possibly from a read error. The J gene is TRBJ2-1, the V gene TRBV20-1, with 10 bases that match TRBD2. Per the germline V gene, CDR1 is DFQATT and CDR2 is SNEGSKA (reference sequence). This CDR3 has 16 residues. This CDR3 is CSARGLGLAEYNEQVF. In DNA, the CDR3 is TGCAGTGCTAGAGGGCTCGGACTAGCGGAATACAATGAGCAGGTCTTC.

This clonotype was picked up a small number of times. The chain links TRBV12-3 or TRBV12-4 to TRBJ1-6; no clear D. The CDR3 sequence is 13 residues long. V was shortened by 1 base and J by 10 bases, with 8 bases between the two germline ends. The CDR3 reads CASSLGGPSPLHF. The CDR3 nucleotides read TGTGCCAGCAGTTTAGGAGGGCCATCACCCCTCCACTTT.

The chain couples TRBV6-5 to TRBJ2-1, with TRBD1 matching 7 bases. Losses at the gene ends were 5 bases for V and 9 bases for J; bases not matched to a gene: 7. The CDR3 length is 13 residues. Germline V lookup: CDR1 MNHEY, CDR2 SVGAGI. In nucleotides, the CDR3 is TGTGCCAGCAGTGCCGGGACAGTTTTTGAGCAGTTCTTC. This gives the protein CASSAGTVFEQFF.

This clonotype was detected many times. CDR3 sequence reads: CSAGEGNTEAFF. As DNA, the CDR3 is TGCAGCGCAGGCGAAGGGAACACTGAAGCTTTCTTT. The chain employs TRBV29-1 and TRBJ1-1; no definite D call. The CDR3 runs to 12 residues. The V gene's germline CDR1 is SQVTM and CDR2 ANQGSEA. Trimming stripped 7 bases from V and 1 base from J, with 10 bases between.

The chain combines TRBV12-3 or TRBV12-4 with TRBJ2-3, with D perhaps TRBD1 (5 bases). V was shortened by 7 bases and J by 1 base, with 30 bases between the two germline ends. The CDR3 totals 20 residues. The CDR3 is CASKPSPWGGVQGGTDTQYF. The CDR3 DNA reads as TGTGCCAGCAAACCAAGCCCCTGGGGTGGAGTCCAGGGCGGCACAGATACGCAGTATTTT.

This clonotype was detected a few times. The V gene is TRBV24-1, the J gene TRBJ2-5; either TRBD1 or TRBD2 may fit D (5 bases each). The CDR3 totals 17 residues. The V gene lost 0 bases and the J gene lost 3 bases, with 16 bases spanning the gap. Germline V gene sequence: CDR1 KGHDR, CDR2 SFDVKD. CDR3 sequence reads: CATSDLQRGRREETQYF. The CDR3, as DNA: TGTGCCACCAGTGATTTGCAACGGGGCCGTCGGGAAGAGACCCAGTACTTC.